The 10 T cell receptor beta chains below come from one sample, sequenced in a study of cytomegalovirus exposure and HLA in healthy donors. This PCR relied on a set of 60 Vbeta primers and 13 Jbeta primers. Here immunoSEQ multiplex PCR was the method, and the copy in TCRdb shows in-frame clones only, minus some. The repertoire holds 150,000 to 200,000 clones, around a tenth seen once, with 1% to 1.5% in the top ten. The specimen sequenced was PBMCs. Source of these receptors: a woman under 40 in good health and CMV-seropositive.

The rearrangement joins TRBV6-6 to TRBJ2-2; 7 bases map to TRBD1. Losses at the gene ends were 5 bases for V and 4 bases for J; bases not matched to a gene: 7. CDR3 length: 15 amino acids. Germline V gives CDR1 MNHNY, CDR2 SVGAGI (reference sequence). CDR3 DNA sequence: TGTGCCAGCAGTCCACGACAGGGTCCCACCGGGGAGCTGTTTTTT. It yields the protein CASSPRQGPTGELFF.

This clone was counted a few times. The sample has other DNA sequences that encode this CDR3 too. The chain joins TRBV7-9 to TRBJ2-7; D remains ambiguous. Trimming removed 1 base at V and 5 bases at J, with 3 bases between. Germline V gene lookup returns CDR1 SEHNR and CDR2 FQNEAQ (reference sequence). This CDR3 region has 11 residues. The CDR3 loop is CASSLVDEQYF. The CDR3 DNA sequence: TGTGCCAGCAGCTTAGTCGACGAGCAGTACTTC.

The chain combines TRBV9 with TRBJ2-7, with TRBD2 as a possible D gene (6 bases). The CDR3 spans 13 residues. V was shortened by 1 base and J by 5 bases, with 10 bases between the two germline ends. Germline lookup yields CDR1 SGDLS and CDR2 YYNGEE. CDR3 coding DNA: TGTGCCAGCAGCGTAAGCACTAGCCACGAGCAGTACTTC. Its translation: CASSVSTSHEQYF.

A few counts support this clone. The chain links TRBV5-1 to TRBJ1-5, with 12 bases matching TRBD1. The V gene's germline CDR1 is SGHRS and CDR2 YFSETQ. After removal of 4 bases from V and 3 bases from J, the junction contained 5 bases not matched to a gene. CDR3 length: 16 amino acids. CDR3 in DNA: TGCGCCAGCAGCCCCGGGACAGGGGGCCACAATCAGCCCCAGCATTTT. Protein sequence: CASSPGTGGHNQPQHF.

This chain uses TRBV10-1 with TRBJ2-3, with D tentatively TRBD1 (5 bases). V lost 4 bases and J 9 bases, leaving 17 bases between the germline ends. CDR3 size: 14 residues. CDR1 is WNHNN and CDR2 is SYGVQD in the germline V gene (reference sequence). The CDR3 region has the DNA TGCGCCAGCAGTGCCTTCTCAGGGCCCCGGACGCAGTATTTT. Its translation is CASSAFSGPRTQYF.

This clone came up a few times. The chain is built from TRBV6-5 and TRBJ2-3; possible D gene TRBD2, 6 bases. Germline CDR1 and CDR2: MNHEY and SVGAGI. The CDR3 length is 13 residues. V lost 0 bases to trimming and J lost 5 bases, with 6 bases between them. The CDR3 DNA reads TGTGCCAGCAGTTACTCGGGGGGAGATACGCAGTATTTT. Its protein is CASSYSGGDTQYF.

The rearrangement joins TRBV9 to TRBJ2-7; 8 bases are a match to TRBD2. The germline gives CDR1 SGDLS, CDR2 YYNGEE. V lost 3 bases to trimming and J lost 5 bases; unmatched junction nucleotides: 10. This CDR3 contains 15 residues. The CDR3 DNA sequence: TGTGCCAGCAGCGGGGGACTAGGGAGGCGGAACGAGCAGTACTTC. It yields the protein CASSGGLGRRNEQYF.

The chain uses TRBV4-1 and TRBJ2-7; 8 bases are shared with TRBD2. This CDR3 has 14 amino acids. Germline V gene sequence: CDR1 MGHRA, CDR2 YSYEKL. V was clipped by 8 bases and J by 3 bases; unmatched bases: 9. The CDR3 region has the DNA TGCGCCAGCCGAAAAGAGGGGACTAGCTACGAGCAGTACTTC. This translates into CASRKEGTSYEQYF.

The rearrangement uses TRBV5-1 and TRBJ1-1, with 7 positions matching TRBD1. V lost 7 bases, J lost 5 bases, and 8 bases stayed unmatched. The germline V gene encodes CDR1 SGHRS and CDR2 YFSETQ. This CDR3 comprises 13 residues. The CDR3 nucleotides read TGCGCCAGCGCCAGACAGGGAGGTACTGAAGCTTTCTTT. It is translated as CASARQGGTEAFF.

This clone came up many times. The chain combines TRBV5-4 with TRBJ2-5; a weak D match, TRBD1 (7 bases). Germline V gene data show CDR1 as SGHNT and CDR2 as YYREEE (reference sequence). Deletions cut 1 base from V and 6 bases from J, with 16 bases between. The CDR3 is made up of 15 amino acids. CDR3 in amino acids: CASSLTGRRGQTQYF. The CDR3 nucleotides are TGTGCCAGCAGCTTGACGGGAAGGAGGGGGCAGACCCAGTACTTC.